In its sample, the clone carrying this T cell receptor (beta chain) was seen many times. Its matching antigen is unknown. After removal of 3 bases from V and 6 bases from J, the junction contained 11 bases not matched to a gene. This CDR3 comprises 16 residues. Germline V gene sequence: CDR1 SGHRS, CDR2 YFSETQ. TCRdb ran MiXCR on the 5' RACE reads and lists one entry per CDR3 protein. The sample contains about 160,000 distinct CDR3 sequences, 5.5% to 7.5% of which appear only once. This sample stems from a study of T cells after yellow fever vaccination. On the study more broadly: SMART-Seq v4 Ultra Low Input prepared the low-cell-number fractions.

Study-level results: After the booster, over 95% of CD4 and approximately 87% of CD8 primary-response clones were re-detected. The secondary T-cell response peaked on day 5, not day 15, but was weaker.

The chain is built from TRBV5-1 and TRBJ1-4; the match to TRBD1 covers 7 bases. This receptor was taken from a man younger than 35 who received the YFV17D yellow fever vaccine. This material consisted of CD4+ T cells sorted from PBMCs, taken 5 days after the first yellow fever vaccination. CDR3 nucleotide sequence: TGCGCCAGCAGCTCTAACGCCGGGACAGCTGATGAAAAACTGTTTTTT. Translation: CASSSNAGTADEKLFF.